A selection of T cell receptor beta chains follows, all from one sample in a study of T cell responses to AZD1222 COVID-19 vaccine. Profiling relied on immunoSEQ multiplex PCR, and the TCRdb table lists in-frame clones only, not all of them. In the table there are about 95,000 clones, roughly nine tenths of which are singletons. Material: peripheral blood, obtained on day 0 of AZD1222 vaccination. The receptor source for this set is an adult in good health. CDR3s include the opening cysteine and the closing phenylalanine or tryptophan. A D gene is named only where the DNA matches it firmly. Some rows have no size entry. The others give once, few or many, or a class for an expanded clone.

clone_size: -; d_call: -; v_call: TRBV1; j_call: TRBJ1-5; cdr3_aa: CTSSHYLQVNNQPQHF; cdr3_nt: TGCACCAGCAGCCATTATCTACAGGTTAACAATCAGCCCCAGCATTTT
clone_size: -; d_call: -; v_call: TRBV11-2; j_call: TRBJ1-1; cdr3_aa: CASSLIGGALSTEAFF; cdr3_nt: TGTGCCAGCAGCTTAATTGGTGGCGCCCTCAGCACTGAAGCTTTCTTT
clone_size: -; d_call: -; v_call: TRBV5-5; j_call: TRBJ2-1; cdr3_aa: CASSLAVASSYNEQFF; cdr3_nt: TGTGCCAGCAGCTTGGCCGTGGCGAGCTCCTACAATGAGCAGTTCTTC
clone_size: -; d_call: -; v_call: TRBV27; j_call: TRBJ1-2; cdr3_aa: CASARLGGNYGYTF; cdr3_nt: TGTGCCAGCGCCCGCTTAGGAGGGAACTATGGCTACACCTTC
clone_size: -; d_call: -; v_call: TRBV28; j_call: TRBJ2-7; cdr3_aa: CASRRLMKQLDEQYF; cdr3_nt: TGTGCCAGCAGGCGACTGATGAAGCAGCTCGACGAGCAGTACTTC
clone_size: -; d_call: TRBD2; v_call: TRBV6-4; j_call: TRBJ2-3; cdr3_aa: CASSDSGGVNTQYF; cdr3_nt: TGTGCCAGCAGTGACAGCGGGGGGGTCAATACGCAGTATTTT
clone_size: few; d_call: TRBD1; v_call: TRBV11-2; j_call: TRBJ1-1; cdr3_aa: CASSQNVGTGDTEAFF; cdr3_nt: TGTGCCAGCAGCCAAAATGTGGGGACAGGGGACACTGAAGCTTTCTTT
clone_size: -; d_call: -; v_call: TRBV12-3/TRBV12-4; j_call: TRBJ1-1; cdr3_aa: CASSFLGEAFF; cdr3_nt: TGTGCCAGCAGTTTTCTGGGGGAAGCTTTCTTT
clone_size: once; d_call: TRBD1; v_call: TRBV28; j_call: TRBJ1-2; cdr3_aa: CASSGYRGGNYGYTF; cdr3_nt: TGTGCCAGCAGTGGATACAGGGGGGGGAACTATGGCTACACCTTC
clone_size: few; d_call: TRBD1; v_call: TRBV5-1; j_call: TRBJ1-6; cdr3_aa: CASSYNRGYNSPLHF; cdr3_nt: TGCGCCAGCAGTTATAACAGGGGATATAATTCACCCCTCCACTTT
clone_size: -; d_call: -; v_call: TRBV28; j_call: TRBJ1-1; cdr3_aa: CASSFSVGTEAFF; cdr3_nt: TGTGCCAGCAGTTTCTCCGTCGGCACTGAAGCTTTCTTT
clone_size: -; d_call: -; v_call: TRBV3-1/TRBV3-2; j_call: TRBJ1-1; cdr3_aa: CASSQVGLGDTEAFF; cdr3_nt: TGTGCCAGCAGCCAAGTTGGGTTGGGGGACACTGAAGCTTTCTTT
clone_size: -; d_call: TRBD1; v_call: TRBV5-1; j_call: TRBJ1-4; cdr3_aa: CASSVTGTGGEKLFF; cdr3_nt: TGCGCCAGCAGCGTCACCGGGACAGGTGGCGAAAAACTGTTTTTT
clone_size: -; d_call: -; v_call: TRBV6-6; j_call: TRBJ1-2; cdr3_aa: CASSSLQTGPGGYTF; cdr3_nt: TGTGCCAGCAGTTCACTGCAAACAGGCCCGGGTGGCTACACCTTC
clone_size: -; d_call: TRBD1; v_call: TRBV5-4; j_call: TRBJ2-6; cdr3_aa: CASSPGQGAPGANVLTF; cdr3_nt: TGTGCCAGCAGCCCCGGACAGGGGGCGCCTGGGGCCAACGTCCTGACTTTC
clone_size: -; d_call: -; v_call: TRBV19; j_call: TRBJ1-5; cdr3_aa: CASSIGIYSNQPQHF; cdr3_nt: TGTGCCAGTAGTATCGGAATTTATAGCAATCAGCCCCAGCATTTT
clone_size: -; d_call: -; v_call: TRBV6-2/TRBV6-3; j_call: TRBJ2-2; cdr3_aa: CASSWLLGAGELFF; cdr3_nt: TGTGCCAGCAGTTGGCTGCTAGGGGCCGGGGAGCTGTTTTTT
clone_size: -; d_call: -; v_call: TRBV4-3; j_call: TRBJ2-7; cdr3_aa: CASSLGSGFEQYF; cdr3_nt: TGCGCCAGCAGCCTCGGCAGCGGGTTCGAGCAGTACTTC
clone_size: -; d_call: TRBD2; v_call: TRBV15; j_call: TRBJ2-5; cdr3_aa: CATSTGTSGEGETQYF; cdr3_nt: TGTGCCACCAGCACTGGGACTAGCGGGGAGGGAGAGACCCAGTACTTC
clone_size: -; d_call: -; v_call: TRBV19; j_call: TRBJ1-6; cdr3_aa: CASRAGSNSPLHF; cdr3_nt: TGTGCCAGTCGCGCCGGGAGTAATTCACCCCTCCACTTT
clone_size: -; d_call: -; v_call: TRBV4-1; j_call: TRBJ1-5; cdr3_aa: CASSQAPGPGGPQHF; cdr3_nt: TGCGCCAGCAGCCAAGCTCCGGGCCCCGGAGGGCCCCAGCATTTT
clone_size: -; d_call: TRBD1; v_call: TRBV29-1; j_call: TRBJ2-3; cdr3_aa: CSVQGARPDTQYF; cdr3_nt: TGCAGCGTCCAGGGGGCGCGCCCAGATACGCAGTATTTT
clone_size: -; d_call: -; v_call: TRBV30; j_call: TRBJ1-4; cdr3_aa: CAWSGVGVDEKLFF; cdr3_nt: TGTGCCTGGAGTGGAGTGGGGGTGGATGAAAAACTGTTTTTT
clone_size: -; d_call: -; v_call: TRBV7-2; j_call: TRBJ1-3; cdr3_aa: CASSLNAGAAGNTIYF; cdr3_nt: TGTGCCAGCAGCCTCAATGCAGGGGCCGCCGGAAACACCATATATTTT
clone_size: -; d_call: TRBD1; v_call: TRBV20-1; j_call: TRBJ2-1; cdr3_aa: CSASDSRTGRFNEQFF; cdr3_nt: TGCAGTGCTAGTGATTCGAGGACAGGGCGTTTCAATGAGCAGTTCTTC
clone_size: -; d_call: TRBD2; v_call: TRBV6-5; j_call: TRBJ2-3; cdr3_aa: CASSYFTGGNGDTQYF; cdr3_nt: TGTGCCAGCAGTTACTTTACCGGGGGGAATGGAGATACGCAGTATTTT
clone_size: -; d_call: TRBD1; v_call: TRBV6-5; j_call: TRBJ1-2; cdr3_aa: CASSGDSGYTF; cdr3_nt: TGTGCCAGCAGCGGGGACAGTGGCTACACCTTC
clone_size: -; d_call: TRBD2; v_call: TRBV4-1; j_call: TRBJ2-7; cdr3_aa: CASSQGQASGRWYF; cdr3_nt: TGCGCCAGCAGCCAAGGTCAGGCTAGCGGACGGTGGTACTTC
clone_size: -; d_call: -; v_call: TRBV5-6; j_call: TRBJ1-2; cdr3_aa: CASSLGGNYGYTF; cdr3_nt: TGTGCCAGCAGCTTGGGTGGGAACTATGGCTACACCTTC
clone_size: -; d_call: TRBD1; v_call: TRBV18; j_call: TRBJ2-6; cdr3_aa: CASSPPRDSSGANVLTF; cdr3_nt: TGTGCCAGCTCACCACCCCGGGACAGCTCTGGGGCCAACGTCCTGACTTTC